A selection of T cell receptor beta chains follows, all from one sample in a study of blood T cell repertoires in COVID-19. Here immunoSEQ multiplex PCR was the method, and the copy in TCRdb shows in-frame clones only, minus some. The table has over 250,000 clones, about four fifths seen once. The sample comprised peripheral blood. Receptors originate from a woman aged 50 to 60 who had recovered from COVID-19. Each CDR3 is given with its conserved first and last residue. The order of the fields is J gene, V gene, clone size, D gene, CDR3 protein, CDR3 DNA. D genes are given only for firm matches. Clone size, where shown, is once, few, many, or a class for clones that have expanded.

>TRBJ2-3|TRBV29-1|NA|NA
CSVDTGYTQYF
TGCAGCGTTGATACAGGTTATACGCAGTATTTT
>TRBJ2-7|TRBV10-1|once|TRBD2
CASSESSEGSGVYEQYF
TGCGCCAGCAGTGAGTCCTCTGAGGGTAGCGGGGTTTACGAGCAGTACTTC
>TRBJ2-7|TRBV19|once|TRBD2
CASSGLTSGPTYEQYF
TGTGCCAGTAGTGGATTAACTAGCGGCCCCACCTACGAGCAGTACTTC
>TRBJ1-5|TRBV19|NA|NA
CASSRTERQPQHF
TGTGCCAGCTCCAGGACAGAACGCCAGCCCCAGCATTTT
>TRBJ2-1|TRBV15|NA|TRBD2
CATSRGGLANEQFF
TGTGCCACCAGCAGAGGGGGACTAGCGAATGAGCAGTTCTTC
>TRBJ1-4|TRBV19|NA|NA
CASRGAPATNEKLFF
TGTGCCAGTAGGGGGGCTCCGGCAACTAATGAAAAACTGTTTTTT
>TRBJ1-1|TRBV7-2|few|TRBD1
CASSHPTGATEAFF
TGTGCCAGCAGCCACCCGACAGGGGCGACTGAAGCTTTCTTT
>TRBJ1-1|TRBV18|NA|TRBD1
CASSPPETGITEAFF
TGTGCCAGCTCACCACCGGAGACAGGGATTACTGAAGCTTTCTTT
>TRBJ2-7|TRBV28|NA|TRBD2
CASSLGGGRASWEQYF
TGTGCCAGCAGTTTAGGTGGCGGGAGGGCCTCGTGGGAGCAGTACTTC
>TRBJ1-5|TRBV7-2|once|TRBD1
CASSPGRGTGALRQPQHF
TGTGCCAGCAGCCCAGGGCGGGGGACAGGGGCCCTGCGGCAGCCCCAGCATTTT
>TRBJ2-7|TRBV5-1|many|TRBD2
CASSLIAGETYEQYF
TGCGCCAGCAGCTTGATAGCGGGGGAAACCTACGAGCAGTACTTC
>TRBJ1-3|TRBV10-3|NA|TRBD1
CAIKEAGGLLNTIYF
TGTGCCATCAAGGAGGCAGGGGGTTTGTTGAACACCATATATTTT
>TRBJ2-1|TRBV10-3|NA|NA
CAISLDRQGEQFF
TGTGCCATCAGCCTTGACCGGCAGGGTGAGCAGTTCTTC
>TRBJ2-3|TRBV23-1|NA|NA
CASSQMGAYGTDTQYF
TGCGCCAGCAGTCAGATGGGGGCATACGGGACAGATACGCAGTATTTT
>TRBJ1-1|TRBV11-3|NA|NA
CASSLGREGMNTEAFF
TGTGCCAGCAGCTTGGGCCGTGAGGGTATGAACACTGAAGCTTTCTTT
>TRBJ1-2|TRBV27|few|NA
CASRSGAAANYGYTF
TGTGCCAGCAGGAGTGGGGCAGCCGCTAACTATGGCTACACCTTC
>TRBJ2-7|TRBV18|NA|NA
CASSRSSQDEQYF
TGTGCCAGCTCACGTTCAAGCCAGGACGAGCAGTACTTC
>TRBJ2-7|TRBV5-4|few|TRBD2
CASSPGGGGYEQYF
TGTGCCAGCAGTCCTGGGGGGGGAGGGTACGAGCAGTACTTC
>TRBJ1-2|TRBV6-1|NA|TRBD1
CASSATRRQGAVSYGYTF
TGTGCCAGCAGTGCTACCCGCCGGCAGGGGGCGGTCTCCTATGGCTACACCTTC
>TRBJ1-1|TRBV6-5|NA|NA
CASSYATVRAFF
TGTGCCAGCAGTTACGCGACAGTTCGGGCTTTCTTT
>TRBJ2-4|TRBV28|NA|NA
CASSPTGTAKNIQYF
TGTGCCAGCAGTCCTACAGGTACAGCCAAAAACATTCAGTACTTC
>TRBJ2-5|TRBV18|NA|TRBD2
CASSPPLSGRGETQYF
TGTGCCAGCTCACCACCCCTCAGCGGGAGAGGAGAGACCCAGTACTTC
>TRBJ2-1|TRBV27|NA|TRBD2
CASRRPGLASGNEQFF
TGTGCCAGCAGGCGCCCGGGACTAGCCTCCGGCAATGAGCAGTTCTTC
>TRBJ2-3|TRBV12-5|NA|NA
CASGSQYRTAWDTQYF
TGTGCTAGTGGTTCGCAGTACCGGACAGCCTGGGATACGCAGTATTTT
>TRBJ2-5|TRBV19|NA|NA
CASSELAPRQETQYF
TGTGCCAGTAGTGAACTAGCTCCTCGGCAAGAGACCCAGTACTTC
>TRBJ2-2|TRBV5-1|NA|NA
CASSFGDTGELFF
TGCGCCAGCAGCTTCGGAGACACCGGGGAGCTGTTTTTT
>TRBJ2-4|TRBV18|few|TRBD2
CASSPFGRENIQYF
TGTGCCAGCTCACCGTTCGGGAGGGAGAACATTCAGTACTTC
>TRBJ2-1|TRBV11-2|NA|NA
CASSQLRDSYNEQFF
TGTGCCAGCAGCCAACTCAGGGATTCCTACAATGAGCAGTTCTTC
>TRBJ1-1|TRBV19|NA|NA
CASSIGPGRAFF
TGTGCCAGTAGTATCGGGCCAGGGCGAGCTTTCTTT
>TRBJ1-5|TRBV19|once|NA
CASSTGIWDQPQHF
TGTGCCAGTAGTACAGGGATTTGGGATCAGCCCCAGCATTTT
>TRBJ2-2|TRBV28|NA|TRBD1
CASRMTGVNTGELFF
TGTGCCAGCAGGATGACAGGGGTGAACACCGGGGAGCTGTTTTTT
>TRBJ2-3|TRBV11-2|NA|TRBD2
CASSVSGTRTDTQYF
TGTGCCAGCAGCGTAAGCGGGACTCGCACAGATACGCAGTATTTT
>TRBJ2-1|TRBV7-2|NA|NA
CASLFSGSYNEQFF
TGTGCCAGCCTATTTAGCGGATCTTACAATGAGCAGTTCTTC
>TRBJ2-3|TRBV18|NA|TRBD2
CASSPPGLAGGSSSDTQYF
TGTGCCAGCTCACCCCCGGGACTAGCGGGAGGGTCTTCCTCAGATACGCAGTATTTT
>TRBJ1-3|TRBV10-2|NA|TRBD1
CASRTGIAGNTIYF
TGCGCCAGTCGGACAGGGATTGCCGGAAACACCATATATTTT
>TRBJ2-7|TRBV19|NA|TRBD1
CASAIVTGQSYEQYF
TGTGCCAGCGCGATTGTAACGGGACAGTCGTACGAGCAGTACTTC
>TRBJ2-7|TRBV6-5|NA|TRBD1
CASSYSRGRGYEQYF
TGTGCCAGCAGTTACTCAAGGGGGCGAGGCTACGAGCAGTACTTC
>TRBJ2-3|TRBV27|NA|TRBD1
CASSLRPGQGWYTQYF
TGTGCCAGCAGTTTGCGGCCTGGACAGGGGTGGTATACGCAGTATTTT
>TRBJ1-5|TRBV6-4|NA|NA
CASSKRGFGEPQHF
TGTGCCAGCAGCAAAAGGGGTTTTGGGGAGCCCCAGCATTTT
>TRBJ2-1|TRBV4-2|NA|NA
CASSQDRGAGFDEQFF
TGTGCCAGCAGCCAAGATCGGGGGGCCGGGTTCGATGAGCAGTTCTTC
>TRBJ2-1|TRBV21-1|NA|NA
CTERERNEQFF
TGTACTGAGCGGGAGAGGAATGAGCAGTTCTTC
>TRBJ1-2|TRBV6-6|NA|NA
CASSLGPNYGYTF
TGTGCCAGCAGCCTTGGGCCTAACTATGGCTACACCTTC
>TRBJ2-5|TRBV7-2|NA|TRBD1
CASSQGALRETQYF
TGTGCCAGCAGCCAGGGGGCGCTTCGGGAGACCCAGTACTTC
>TRBJ1-1|TRBV6-5|NA|TRBD1
CASSPRTGNTEAFF
TGTGCCAGCAGCCCCAGGACAGGGAACACTGAAGCTTTCTTT
>TRBJ1-3|TRBV19|few|NA
CASRQGPGNTIYF
TGTGCCAGTAGACAGGGCCCTGGAAACACCATATATTTT
>TRBJ1-2|TRBV27|NA|TRBD1
CASSPRTGANYGYTF
TGTGCCAGCAGTCCACGGACAGGGGCTAACTATGGCTACACCTTC
>TRBJ1-1|TRBV5-1|NA|TRBD1
CASSNPGTDEAFF
TGCGCCAGCAGCAACCCCGGGACAGATGAAGCTTTCTTT
>TRBJ2-3|TRBV27|NA|NA
CASSFQGGADTQYF
TGTGCCAGCAGTTTCCAGGGGGGCGCAGATACGCAGTATTTT
>TRBJ2-2|TRBV10-3|NA|NA
CAISESGTGTGELFF
TGTGCCATCAGTGAGTCGGGGACTGGGACCGGGGAGCTGTTTTTT
>TRBJ1-1|TRBV4-2|NA|TRBD1
CASSQDLNRGRARTEAFF
TGTGCCAGCAGCCAAGATCTGAACAGGGGGCGTGCGAGGACTGAAGCTTTCTTT
>TRBJ2-5|TRBV7-2|NA|TRBD2
CASSFQSGSRETQYF
TGTGCCAGCAGCTTCCAAAGCGGGAGCCGGGAGACCCAGTACTTC
>TRBJ2-7|TRBV7-2|NA|TRBD2
CASSLGPLAGLSYEQYF
TGTGCCAGCAGCTTAGGCCCCCTAGCGGGCCTCTCCTACGAGCAGTACTTC
>TRBJ1-1|TRBV28|NA|TRBD1
CASSSGQGDAEAFF
TGTGCCAGCAGTTCAGGACAGGGTGACGCTGAAGCTTTCTTT
>TRBJ2-1|TRBV7-3|NA|TRBD2
CASSRLAGYNEQFF
TGTGCCAGCAGCCGACTAGCGGGTTACAATGAGCAGTTCTTC